Listed below are T cell receptor beta chains from one sample, sequenced in a study of human T cells and chemical hapten exposure. Using its own MiXCR run on the RACE reads, TCRdb lists one record per CDR3 protein. Among some 330,000 distinct CDR3 sequences listed, roughly 6% were seen once. Sample: whole blood, taken in connection with sensitization to the hapten diphenylcyclopropenone (DPC). These receptors all stem from a woman in her late teens or twenties with alopecia areata. Some clones in this sample may be carry-over from other donors' samples. The CDR3 runs from the conserved cysteine through the conserved F or W. Each record gives: J gene, V gene, D gene, clone size, CDR3 DNA, CDR3 protein. A D gene is named only where the DNA matches it firmly. The listing skips clone size in some rows; elsewhere it reads once, few, many or a size class.

J gene: TRBJ1-1
V gene: TRBV29-1
D gene: TRBD1
clone size: -
CDR3 DNA: TGCAGCGTTGAAAAGCAGGGGGGAGCTTTCTTT
CDR3 protein: CSVEKQGGAFF

J gene: TRBJ2-7
V gene: TRBV12-3/TRBV12-4
D gene: -
clone size: few
CDR3 DNA: TGTGCCAGCAGTTTGAACAAGGGGGTTTACGAGCAGTACTTC
CDR3 protein: CASSLNKGVYEQYF

J gene: TRBJ1-1
V gene: TRBV20-1
D gene: -
clone size: -
CDR3 DNA: TGCAGTGCTAAGGCGGTCAGGGACTATCAGTACACTGAAGCTTTCTTT
CDR3 protein: CSAKAVRDYQYTEAFF

J gene: TRBJ2-4
V gene: TRBV11-2
D gene: -
clone size: -
CDR3 DNA: TGTGCCAGCAGCCCTAGTCAAGCCAAAAACATTCAGTACTTC
CDR3 protein: CASSPSQAKNIQYF

J gene: TRBJ2-7
V gene: TRBV5-6
D gene: -
clone size: many
CDR3 DNA: TGTGCCAGCAGCTGGGGGACCTACTCCTACGAGCAGTACTTC
CDR3 protein: CASSWGTYSYEQYF

J gene: TRBJ2-1
V gene: TRBV12-3/TRBV12-4
D gene: -
clone size: many
CDR3 DNA: TGTGCCAGCAGTCCGGGGTCTTCCAGATACAATGAGCAGTTCTTC
CDR3 protein: CASSPGSSRYNEQFF

J gene: TRBJ2-7
V gene: TRBV23-1
D gene: TRBD1
clone size: -
CDR3 DNA: TGCGCCAGCACTCGGGGACAGGGCCGTCCCCGCGAGCAGTACTTC
CDR3 protein: CASTRGQGRPREQYF

J gene: TRBJ2-3
V gene: TRBV7-9
D gene: TRBD2
clone size: -
CDR3 DNA: TGTGCCAGCAGCTCCCTCCTGACTAGCGGGGGGACAGATACGCAGTATTTT
CDR3 protein: CASSSLLTSGGTDTQYF

J gene: TRBJ1-5
V gene: TRBV12-3/TRBV12-4
D gene: -
clone size: many
CDR3 DNA: TGTGCCAGCAGAGTGTCGGGCAGCAATCAGCCCCAGCATTTT
CDR3 protein: CASRVSGSNQPQHF

J gene: TRBJ2-2
V gene: TRBV7-2
D gene: TRBD2
clone size: few
CDR3 DNA: TGTGCCAGCAGCTTACGACGCGGGGGGGCCACCGGGGAGCTGTTTTTT
CDR3 protein: CASSLRRGGATGELFF

J gene: TRBJ1-1
V gene: TRBV3-1
D gene: TRBD1
clone size: many
CDR3 DNA: TGTGCCAGCAGCTCCCACAACAGGGGGCTCACTGAAGCTTTCTTT
CDR3 protein: CASSSHNRGLTEAFF